This TCR beta chain was identified in a study of cytomegalovirus exposure and HLA in healthy donors. Both 60 Vbeta primers and 13 Jbeta primers went into the PCR. The protocol was immunoSEQ multiplex PCR, while the TCRdb copy is restricted to in-frame clones and leaves out a portion. This sample has about 200,000 clones; 79% occur once, and the top ten carry approximately 4.4%. The CDR3 totals 15 residues. The germline V and J ends were trimmed by 6 bases and 6 bases, with 17 bases remaining between them. Per germline, CDR1 SNHLY and CDR2 FYNNEI. The source of this sequence is a woman aged 25 to 39 in good health and CMV-seropositive. What was sequenced was PBMCs. The chain is built from TRBV2 and TRBJ2-2; the D gene is possibly TRBD2 (5 bases). CDR3 bases: TGTGCCAGCAGACAACTAGGGTGGCAGTCCGGGGAGCTGTTTTTT. Its translation: CASRQLGWQSGELFF.